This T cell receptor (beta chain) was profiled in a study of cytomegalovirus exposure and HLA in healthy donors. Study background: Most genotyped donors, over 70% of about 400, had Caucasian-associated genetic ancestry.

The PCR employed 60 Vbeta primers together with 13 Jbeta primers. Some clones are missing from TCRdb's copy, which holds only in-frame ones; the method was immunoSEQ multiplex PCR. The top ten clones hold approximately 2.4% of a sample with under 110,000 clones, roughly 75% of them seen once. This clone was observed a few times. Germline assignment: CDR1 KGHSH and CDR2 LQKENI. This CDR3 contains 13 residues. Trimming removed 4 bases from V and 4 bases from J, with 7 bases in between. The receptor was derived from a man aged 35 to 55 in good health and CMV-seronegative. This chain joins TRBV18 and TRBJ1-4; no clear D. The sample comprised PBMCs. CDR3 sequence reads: CASSQGSNEKLFF. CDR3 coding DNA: TGTGCCAGCTCACAAGGGAGTAATGAAAAACTGTTTTTT.